This entry lists 6 T cell receptor beta chains sequenced from one sample in a study of naive and memory T cell subsets. Both TRBC1 and TRBC2 were covered by a beta constant-region primer of two equimolar oligonucleotides. TCRdb itself ran the UMI-ligation and nested PCR reads through MiXCR, one entry per CDR3 protein. The sample includes over 75,000 distinct CDR3 sequences, 13% of them seen just once. The sample consisted of central memory CD4+ T cells from blood. The receptors shown here come from a human donor in good health.

The gene calls are TRBV29-1 and TRBJ1-4, with D unresolved. Trimming shortened V by 5 bases and J by 6 bases, and 10 bases separated the two germline ends. CDR3 length equals 12 residues. Germline V gene lookup returns CDR1 SQVTM and CDR2 ANQGSEA. The CDR3 DNA reads as TGCAGCGTTCAGGCCTCGGATGAAAAACTGTTTTTT. This sequence encodes CSVQASDEKLFF.

The chain is built from TRBV5-1 and TRBJ2-1, with a tentative D call TRBD1 (5 bases). V dropped 4 bases and J dropped 6 bases, with 17 bases sitting between them. Germline CDR1 is SGHRS and CDR2 is YFSETQ. CDR3 size: 15 residues. CDR3 in DNA: TGCGCCAGCAGCCTAGGGGCCACCATTAGCAATGAGCAGTTCTTC. Encoded protein: CASSLGATISNEQFF.

The rearrangement links TRBV6-1 to TRBJ2-3; perhaps TRBD2 as D (5 bases). The V gene's germline CDR1 is MNHNS and CDR2 SASEGT. The CDR3 consists of 13 residues. V was shortened by 6 bases and J by 2 bases, with 9 bases between the two germline ends. The CDR3 region is CASREEVTDTQYF. In nucleotides, the CDR3 is TGTGCCAGCAGAGAGGAGGTCACAGATACGCAGTATTTT.

The V gene is TRBV4-2, the J gene TRBJ2-2; D gene unclear. Trimming removed 0 bases from V and 2 bases from J, with 7 bases in between. CDR3 length: 15 residues. Germline values: CDR1 LGHNA, CDR2 YNFKEQ. The CDR3 sequence: CASSQEAGNTGELFF. The DNA for the CDR3 is TGTGCCAGCAGCCAAGAGGCAGGAAACACCGGGGAGCTGTTTTTT.

In its sample, this clonotype was seen many times. The chain recombines TRBV10-3 with TRBJ2-3, with 8 bases aligning to TRBD1. Germline-derived CDR1 and CDR2 are ENHRY and SYGVKD. V gave up 0 bases and J gave up 6 bases; unmatched junction bases: 2. This CDR3 region has 14 residues. The CDR3 region is CAISESDRGDTQYF. Here the CDR3 DNA reads TGTGCCATCAGTGAGTCCGACAGGGGCGATACGCAGTATTTT.

This chain links TRBV6-1 with TRBJ2-1, with D perhaps matching TRBD2 (5 bases). V dropped 2 bases and J dropped 8 bases, with 16 bases sitting between them. Germline V gene sequence: CDR1 MNHNS, CDR2 SASEGT. The CDR3 loop spans 15 amino acids. The CDR3 DNA follows: TGTGCCAGCAGTGAACTGGGCCAGAGGGTCCATGAGCAGTTCTTC. Amino acid sequence: CASSELGQRVHEQFF.